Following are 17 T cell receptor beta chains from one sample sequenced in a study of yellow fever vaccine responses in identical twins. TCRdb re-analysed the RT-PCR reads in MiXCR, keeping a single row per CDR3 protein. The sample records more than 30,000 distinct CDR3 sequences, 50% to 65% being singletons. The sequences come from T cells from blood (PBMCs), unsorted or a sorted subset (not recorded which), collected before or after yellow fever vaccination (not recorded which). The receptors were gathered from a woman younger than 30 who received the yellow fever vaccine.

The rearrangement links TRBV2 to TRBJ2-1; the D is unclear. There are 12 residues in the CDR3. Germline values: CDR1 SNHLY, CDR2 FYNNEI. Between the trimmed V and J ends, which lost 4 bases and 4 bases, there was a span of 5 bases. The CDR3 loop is CASSVSYNEQFF. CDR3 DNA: TGTGCCAGCAGTGTATCGTACAATGAGCAGTTCTTC.

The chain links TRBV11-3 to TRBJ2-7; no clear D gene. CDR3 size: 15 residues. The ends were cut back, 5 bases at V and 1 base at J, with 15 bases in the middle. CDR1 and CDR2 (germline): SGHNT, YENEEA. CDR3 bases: TGTGCCAGCAGCCAGACCGGACGGGTATCCTACGAGCAGTACTTC. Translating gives CASSQTGRVSYEQYF.

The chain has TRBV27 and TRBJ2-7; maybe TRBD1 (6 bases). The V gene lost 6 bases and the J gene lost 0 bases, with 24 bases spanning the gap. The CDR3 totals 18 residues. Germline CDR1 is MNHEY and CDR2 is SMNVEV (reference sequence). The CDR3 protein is CASSQKALQGTYSYEQYF. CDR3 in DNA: TGTGCCAGCAGCCAAAAAGCGTTGCAGGGGACCTACTCCTACGAGCAGTACTTC.

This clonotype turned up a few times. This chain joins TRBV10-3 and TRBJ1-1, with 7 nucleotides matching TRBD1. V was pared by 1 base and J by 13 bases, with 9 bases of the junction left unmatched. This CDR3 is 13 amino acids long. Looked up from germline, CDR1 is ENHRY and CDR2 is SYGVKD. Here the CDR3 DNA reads TGTGCCATCAGTGAGTGGCAGGGGGGTCTTGGTTTCTTT. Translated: CAISEWQGGLGFF.

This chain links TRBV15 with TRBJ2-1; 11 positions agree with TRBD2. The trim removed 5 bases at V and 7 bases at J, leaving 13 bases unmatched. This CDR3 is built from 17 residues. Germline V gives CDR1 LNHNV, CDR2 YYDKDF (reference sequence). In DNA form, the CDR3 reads TGTGCCACCAGCGCAACCCCTCCCACTAGCGGGGGAAATGAGCAGTTCTTC. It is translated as CATSATPPTSGGNEQFF.

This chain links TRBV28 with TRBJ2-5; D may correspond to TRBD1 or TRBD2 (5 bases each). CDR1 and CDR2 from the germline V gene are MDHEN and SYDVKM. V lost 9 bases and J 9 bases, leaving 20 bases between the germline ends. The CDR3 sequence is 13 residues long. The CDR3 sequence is CASNLRDGRAQYF. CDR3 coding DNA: TGTGCCAGTAACCTCCGGGACGGTAGGGCCCAGTACTTC. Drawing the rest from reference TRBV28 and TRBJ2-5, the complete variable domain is DVKVTQSSRYLVKRTGEKVFLECVQDMDHENMFWYRQDPGLGLRLIYFSYDVKMKEKGDIPEGYSVSREKKERFSLILESASTNQTSMYLCASNLRDGRAQYFGPGTRLLVL.

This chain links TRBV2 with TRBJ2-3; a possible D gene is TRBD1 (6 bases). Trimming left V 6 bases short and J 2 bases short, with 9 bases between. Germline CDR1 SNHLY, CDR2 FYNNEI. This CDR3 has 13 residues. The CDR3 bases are TGTGCCAGCAGGGGGGACAACACAGATACGCAGTATTTT. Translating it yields CASRGDNTDTQYF.

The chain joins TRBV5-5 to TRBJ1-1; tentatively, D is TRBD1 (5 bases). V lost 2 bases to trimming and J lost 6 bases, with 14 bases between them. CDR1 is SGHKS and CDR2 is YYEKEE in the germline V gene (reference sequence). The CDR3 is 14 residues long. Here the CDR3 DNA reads TGTGCCAGCAGCTTCCCGACAGCCGGAGCTGAAGCTTTCTTT. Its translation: CASSFPTAGAEAFF. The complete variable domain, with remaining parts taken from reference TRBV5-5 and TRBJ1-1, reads DAGVTQSPTHLIKTRGQQVTLRCSPISGHKSVSWYQQVLGQGPQFIFQYYEKEERGRGNFPDRFSARQFPNYSSELNVNALLLGDSALYLCASSFPTAGAEAFFGQGTRLTVV.

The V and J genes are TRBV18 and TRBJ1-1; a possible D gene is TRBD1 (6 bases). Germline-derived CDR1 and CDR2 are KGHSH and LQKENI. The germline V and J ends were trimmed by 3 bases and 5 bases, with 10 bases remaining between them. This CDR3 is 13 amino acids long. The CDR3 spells CASSPIQGTEAFF. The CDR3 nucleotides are TGTGCCAGCTCACCTATACAGGGAACTGAAGCTTTCTTT.

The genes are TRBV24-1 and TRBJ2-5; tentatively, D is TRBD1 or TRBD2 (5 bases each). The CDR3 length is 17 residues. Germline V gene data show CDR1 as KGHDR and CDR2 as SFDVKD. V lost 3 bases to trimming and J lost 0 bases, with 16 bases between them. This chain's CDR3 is CATSDPRDGLYQETQYF. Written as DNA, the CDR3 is TGTGCCACCAGTGATCCTAGGGACGGATTGTACCAAGAGACCCAGTACTTC.

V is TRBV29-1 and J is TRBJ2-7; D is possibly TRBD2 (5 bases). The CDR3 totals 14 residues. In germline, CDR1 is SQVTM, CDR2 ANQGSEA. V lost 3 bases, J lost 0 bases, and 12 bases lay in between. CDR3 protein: CSVEKPGSSYEQYF. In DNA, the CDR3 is TGCAGCGTTGAGAAACCGGGATCCTCCTACGAGCAGTACTTC.

CDR3 loop: CASSLVGYGAGSKNIQYF. The CDR3 DNA follows: TGTGCCAGCAGCTTAGTTGGGTACGGGGCGGGGTCCAAAAACATTCAGTACTTC. The chain joins TRBV7-6 to TRBJ2-4, with D perhaps TRBD2 (6 bases). V lost 1 base and J lost 2, with 18 bases in between. The germline V gene has CDR1 SGHVS and CDR2 FNYEAQ. The CDR3 runs to 18 residues.

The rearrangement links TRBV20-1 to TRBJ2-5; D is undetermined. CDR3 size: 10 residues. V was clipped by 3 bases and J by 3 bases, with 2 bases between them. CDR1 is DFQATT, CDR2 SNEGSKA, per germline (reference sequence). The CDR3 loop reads CSAREETQYF. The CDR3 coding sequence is TGCAGTGCTAGGGAAGAGACCCAGTACTTC.

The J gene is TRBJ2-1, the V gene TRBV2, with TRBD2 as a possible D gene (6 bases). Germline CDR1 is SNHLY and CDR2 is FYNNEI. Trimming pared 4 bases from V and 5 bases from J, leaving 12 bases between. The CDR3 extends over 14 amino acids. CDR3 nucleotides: TGTGCCAGCAGTGCCCTACCGGGAGACAATGAGCAGTTCTTC. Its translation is CASSALPGDNEQFF.

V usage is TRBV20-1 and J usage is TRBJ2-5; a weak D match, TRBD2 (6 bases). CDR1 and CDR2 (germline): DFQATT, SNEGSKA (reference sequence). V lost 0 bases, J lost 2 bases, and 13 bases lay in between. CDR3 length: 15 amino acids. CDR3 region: CSARDTTSPQETQYF. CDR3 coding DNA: TGCAGTGCTAGAGATACGACTAGTCCTCAAGAGACCCAGTACTTC.

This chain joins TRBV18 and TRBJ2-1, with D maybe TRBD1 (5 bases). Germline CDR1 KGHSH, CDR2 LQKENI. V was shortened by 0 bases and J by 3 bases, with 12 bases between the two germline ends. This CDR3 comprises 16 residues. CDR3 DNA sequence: TGTGCCAGCTCACCACCCCAGGGTTTCCTCTACAATGAGCAGTTCTTC. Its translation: CASSPPQGFLYNEQFF.

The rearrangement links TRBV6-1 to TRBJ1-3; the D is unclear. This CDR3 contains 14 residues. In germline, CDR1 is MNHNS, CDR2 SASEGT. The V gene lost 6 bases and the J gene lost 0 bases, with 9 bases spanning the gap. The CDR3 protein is CASSRSHSGNTIYF. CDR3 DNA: TGTGCCAGCAGCAGGTCCCACTCTGGAAACACCATATATTTT.